Presented here are 9 T cell receptor beta chains from one specimen sequenced in a study of beta chain features in type 1 diabetes. Isolated RNA was reverse transcribed in full, so expressed TCRB transcripts were sequenced. The table came from immunoSEQ multiplex PCR; TCRdb's copy has only in-frame clones and leaves some out. The sample shows over 150,000 clones, roughly 8% of them seen only once. Sequencing was performed on central memory CD4+ T cells from blood. The receptor source for this set is a man between 18 and 35 years old in good health.

This clone was counted ten times or more. The chain couples TRBV2 to TRBJ2-1, with 8 bases identical to TRBD2. Germline V gene lookup returns CDR1 SNHLY and CDR2 FYNNEI. Unmatched junction bases numbered 14, after V lost 1 base and J lost 15 bases. The CDR3 totals 15 residues. DNA for the CDR3: TGTGCCAGCAGTGAAGACGGGAGGGCCGTAGATGTTCGGTTCTTC. Protein product: CASSEDGRAVDVRFF.

This clone was picked up a small number of times. The V and J genes are TRBV28 and TRBJ1-6; D may be TRBD1 (5 bases). The CDR3 totals 17 residues. Trimming took 6 bases from V and 7 from J, leaving 22 bases between them. The germline gives CDR1 MDHEN, CDR2 SYDVKM. Here the CDR3 DNA reads TGTGCCAGCAGCACGGGGGGTATACCTTCGGGGAATTCACCCCTCCACTTT. It yields the protein CASSTGGIPSGNSPLHF.

The V gene is TRBV19, the J gene TRBJ1-1; tentatively, D is TRBD1 (5 bases). CDR1 is LNHDA and CDR2 is SQIVND in the germline V gene (reference sequence). The germline V and J ends were trimmed by 10 bases and 1 base, with 16 bases remaining between them. The CDR3 totals 14 residues. CDR3 region: CATRLGHQNTEAFF. As DNA, the CDR3 is TGTGCCACCCGCCTCGGACACCAGAACACTGAAGCTTTCTTT. Variable domain in full (rest from reference TRBV19 and TRBJ1-1): DGGITQSPKYLFRKEGQNVTLSCEQNLNHDAMYWYRQDPGQGLRLIYYSQIVNDFQKGDIAEGYSVSREKKESFPLTVTSAQKNPTAFYLCATRLGHQNTEAFFGQGTRLTVV.

This clone was counted ten times or more. This sequence joins TRBV13 and TRBJ2-2, with a weak D call TRBD2 (5 bases). Trimming shortened V by 8 bases and J by 0 bases, and 13 bases separated the two germline ends. The CDR3 loop spans 15 amino acids. CDR1 PRHDT and CDR2 FYEKMQ come from the germline V gene (reference sequence). The CDR3 DNA reads TGTGCCAGCTGCCTTCGGGATACGAACACCGGGGAGCTGTTTTTT. Residues: CASCLRDTNTGELFF.

This chain links TRBV5-6 with TRBJ1-1; weak D call: TRBD1 (6 bases). The length of the CDR3 is 13 residues. The germline CDR1 and CDR2 sequences are SGHDT and YYEEEE. Trimming stripped 4 bases from V and 6 bases from J, with 13 bases between. The CDR3 reads CASSPNAGAEAFF. CDR3 bases: TGTGCCAGCAGCCCTAACGCAGGGGCTGAAGCTTTCTTT. Full variable domain (rest looked up from reference TRBV5-6 and TRBJ1-1): DAGVTQSPTHLIKTRGQQVTLRCSPKSGHDTVSWYQQALGQGPQFIFQYYEEEERQRGNFPDRFSGHQFPNYSSELNVNALLLGDSALYLCASSPNAGAEAFFGQGTRLTVV.

This clone was observed a handful of times. The genes are TRBV19 and TRBJ1-2; D unresolved. Trimming shortened V by 3 bases and J by 4 bases, and 9 bases separated the two germline ends. Germline assignment: CDR1 LNHDA and CDR2 SQIVND (reference sequence). The CDR3 sequence is 13 residues long. The CDR3 reads CASSMRDSYGYTF. CDR3 sequence (DNA): TGTGCCAGTAGTATGAGGGATAGCTATGGCTACACCTTC.

The J gene is TRBJ1-6, the V gene TRBV5-6; D gene unclear. The CDR3 has 15 residues. V lost 4 bases to trimming and J lost 3 bases, with 11 bases between them. Germline V gene data show CDR1 as SGHDT and CDR2 as YYEEEE. CDR3 region: CASSPRRGYNSPLHF. The CDR3 DNA reads TGTGCCAGCAGCCCTCGCCGGGGCTATAATTCACCCCTCCACTTT.

This chain uses TRBV5-1 with TRBJ1-3; D remains unclear. Looked up from germline, CDR1 is SGHRS and CDR2 is YFSETQ. V lost 2 bases, J lost 0 bases, and 12 bases lay in between. This CDR3 has 16 residues. CDR3 residues: CASSFLEVDSGNTIYF. DNA for the CDR3: TGCGCCAGCAGCTTCTTGGAGGTGGACTCTGGAAACACCATATATTTT. Variable domain in full (rest from reference TRBV5-1 and TRBJ1-3): KAGVTQTPRYLIKTRGQQVTLSCSPISGHRSVSWYQQTPGQGLQFLFEYFSETQRNKGNFPGRFSGRQFSNSRSEMNVSTLELGDSALYLCASSFLEVDSGNTIYFGEGSWLTVV.

The chain's CDR3 is CASSPRQARNINIQYF. DNA for the CDR3: TGTGCCAGCAGTCCAAGACAGGCCCGAAACATAAACATTCAGTACTTC. The chain links TRBV2 to TRBJ2-4, with D maybe TRBD1 (6 bases). With 5 bases removed from V and 6 bases from J, the gap between germline ends came to 20 bases. The CDR3 has 16 amino acids. Germline-derived CDR1 and CDR2 are SNHLY and FYNNEI. The whole variable domain, remainder taken from reference TRBV2 and TRBJ2-4, is EPEVTQTPSHQVTQMGQEVILRCVPISNHLYFYWYRQILGQKVEFLVSFYNNEISEKSEIFDDQFSVERPDGSNFTLKIRSTKLEDSAMYFCASSPRQARNINIQYFGAGTRLSVL.